These 32 T cell receptor beta chains came from one sample sequenced in a study of blood T cell repertoires in COVID-19. Libraries were prepared by immunoSEQ multiplex PCR; TCRdb keeps only in-frame clonotypes and omits some of them. The sample contains roughly 250,000 clones, more than 80% of which appear only once. Sequencing input: PBMCs or T cells enriched from blood (not recorded which). Source of these receptors: a woman aged 18-35 years who had recovered from COVID-19.

In its sample, this clone was seen once. V and J are TRBV6-4 and TRBJ1-5, with D hard to call. Germline CDR1 MRHNA, CDR2 SNTAGT. Trimming removed 6 bases from V and 9 bases from J, with 12 bases in between. The CDR3 has 12 amino acids. The CDR3 loop reads CASSPPLRPQHF. In nucleotides, the CDR3 is TGTGCCAGCAGCCCCCCGTTGAGGCCCCAGCATTTT.

This chain connects TRBV6-5 to TRBJ2-7; 7 positions match TRBD1. Trimming at V came to 8 bases and at J to 9 bases, leaving 13 bases not matched to a gene. CDR3 length equals 13 residues. In germline, CDR1 is MNHEY, CDR2 SVGAGI. CDR3 sequence (DNA): TGTGCCAGCCGAGCCGAGGACTCAGGGGGGCAGTACTTC. Translation gives CASRAEDSGGQYF.

The chain recombines TRBV6-5 with TRBJ1-1; a possible D gene is TRBD1 (6 bases). This CDR3 is built from 15 residues. V was trimmed by 6 bases and J by 1 base, leaving 15 bases between them. Germline V lookup: CDR1 MNHEY, CDR2 SVGAGI. In DNA form, the CDR3 reads TGTGCCAGCAGCCCCAGACAGGTCTCGAACACTGAAGCTTTCTTT. Encoded protein: CASSPRQVSNTEAFF.

The chain combines TRBV7-2 with TRBJ1-2; possibly TRBD1 for D (6 bases). The germline V gene encodes CDR1 SGHTA and CDR2 FQGNSA. Trimming left V 6 bases short and J 8 bases short, with 19 bases between. The length of the CDR3 is 14 residues. The CDR3 is CASSVPQGILGYTF. The CDR3 nucleotides are TGTGCCAGCAGTGTTCCACAGGGAATCCTGGGCTACACCTTC.

This chain links TRBV5-1 with TRBJ2-2, with D tentatively TRBD1 (5 bases). Germline V gene lookup returns CDR1 SGHRS and CDR2 YFSETQ. V shed 1 base and J shed 1 base, with 11 bases lying between them. The CDR3 is made up of 16 amino acids. For the CDR3, the DNA is TGCGCCAGCAGCTTGATCAAAGGACAGAACACCGGGGAGCTGTTTTTT. Protein: CASSLIKGQNTGELFF.

This clone occurred once. The chain couples TRBV19 to TRBJ1-2; TRBD1 is a possible D gene (5 bases). The germline gives CDR1 LNHDA, CDR2 SQIVND (reference sequence). Trimming took 6 bases from V and 1 from J, leaving 9 bases between them. The CDR3 runs to 13 residues. CDR3 sequence reads: CASRWGVNYGYTF. In DNA form, the CDR3 reads TGTGCCAGTAGATGGGGCGTTAACTATGGCTACACCTTC.

The chain combines TRBV11-2 with TRBJ1-5; no clear D gene. The V end lost 3 bases, the J end lost 6 bases, and 12 bases lay between the germline ends. The V gene's germline CDR1 is SGHAT and CDR2 FQNNGV. This CDR3 has 14 amino acids. The CDR3 loop reads CASSLGMGSQPQHF. The CDR3 DNA reads as TGTGCCAGCAGCTTGGGGATGGGGAGTCAGCCCCAGCATTTT.

The chain couples TRBV7-9 to TRBJ2-5; TRBD1 is a possible D gene (6 bases). The CDR3 consists of 16 residues. Looked up from germline, CDR1 is SEHNR and CDR2 is FQNEAQ (reference sequence). The V end lost 1 base, the J end lost 3 bases, and 15 bases lay between the germline ends. CDR3 residues: CASSLGGPGAEETQYF. The CDR3 coding sequence is TGTGCCAGCAGCTTAGGTGGGCCAGGGGCTGAAGAGACCCAGTACTTC.

This clone appeared once. The V gene is TRBV18, the J gene TRBJ2-7; tentatively, D is TRBD1 (6 bases). The CDR3 sequence is 13 residues long. Trimming stripped 6 bases from V and 7 bases from J, with 16 bases between. Germline-derived CDR1 and CDR2 are KGHSH and LQKENI. The CDR3 loop is CASSPMTGLEQYF. CDR3 in DNA: TGTGCCAGCTCCCCGATGACAGGTTTGGAGCAGTACTTC.

The chain uses TRBV6-1 and TRBJ1-5; D is unclear. This CDR3 has 15 amino acids. Germline V gene data show CDR1 as MNHNS and CDR2 as SASEGT. The germline V and J ends were trimmed by 3 bases and 7 bases, with 16 bases remaining between them. CDR3 protein: CASSDPPGGVQPQHF. As DNA, the CDR3 is TGTGCCAGCAGTGACCCCCCCGGTGGTGTCCAGCCCCAGCATTTT.

This sequence joins TRBV6-5 and TRBJ1-6, with 7 nucleotides matching TRBD1. Germline CDR1 MNHEY, CDR2 SVGAGI. This CDR3 contains 13 residues. With V trimmed by 8 bases and J by 9 bases, 7 bases remained unmatched. As DNA, the CDR3 is TGTGCCAGCTGGCGGGACAGAGGTTCACCCCTCCACTTT. Translated: CASWRDRGSPLHF.

The rearrangement joins TRBV7-2 to TRBJ1-1; a weak D match, TRBD1 (5 bases). V was cut by 4 bases and J by 3 bases, with 12 bases left in between. From germline, CDR1 is SGHTA and CDR2 FQGNSA. The CDR3 extends over 14 amino acids. CDR3 coding DNA: TGTGCCAGCAGCTCTCTCGGGGGGGACACTGAAGCTTTCTTT. This sequence encodes CASSSLGGDTEAFF.

The chain joins TRBV5-1 to TRBJ2-5, with D possibly matching TRBD2 (7 bases). Germline V gene data show CDR1 as SGHRS and CDR2 as YFSETQ. V was trimmed by 4 bases and J by 5 bases, leaving 21 bases between them. The CDR3 spans 16 residues. The CDR3 spells CASSPGGLGAGETQYF. CDR3 in DNA: TGCGCCAGCAGCCCGGGAGGTTTGGGGGCTGGGGAGACCCAGTACTTC.

CDR3: CASSELAGGSTDTQYF. In nucleotides, the CDR3 is TGTGCCAGCAGTGAGTTAGCGGGCGGGAGCACAGATACGCAGTATTTT. The rearrangement uses TRBV28 and TRBJ2-3; TRBD2 agrees at 7 bases. From germline, CDR1 is MDHEN and CDR2 SYDVKM. CDR3 length: 16 amino acids. The V and J ends lost 5 bases and 0 bases, in that order; junction bases with no gene match: 8.

The chain couples TRBV27 to TRBJ2-3; weak D call: TRBD2 (5 bases). The germline CDR1 and CDR2 sequences are MNHEY and SMNVEV (reference sequence). CDR3 length: 15 residues. V lost 3 bases and J 0 bases, leaving 10 bases between the germline ends. CDR3 nucleotide sequence: TGTGCCAGCAGTTTGAGGAGGTGGAGCACAGATACGCAGTATTTT. Translation gives CASSLRRWSTDTQYF.

This chain links TRBV11-2 with TRBJ2-5; TRBD1 agrees at 10 bases. J lost 5 bases, V lost 1 base, and 4 bases had no gene match. Germline loops: CDR1 SGHAT, CDR2 FQNNGV. The CDR3 sequence is 15 residues long. CDR3 amino acids: CASSLGDRGGETQYF. In DNA form, the CDR3 reads TGTGCCAGCAGCTTAGGGGACAGGGGTGGTGAGACCCAGTACTTC.

CDR3 DNA sequence: TGCGCCAGCAGCCCGGACAGGCCCTATGGCTACACCTTC. Translating gives CASSPDRPYGYTF. The rearrangement joins TRBV5-1 to TRBJ1-2; 7 nucleotides line up with TRBD1. The CDR3 sequence is 13 residues long. Germline V lookup: CDR1 SGHRS, CDR2 YFSETQ. The ends lost 4 bases at V and 4 bases at J; junction bases unmatched: 4.

V gene TRBV11-2 combines with J gene TRBJ1-2; D is possibly TRBD1 (5 bases). There are 13 residues in the CDR3. V was cut by 6 bases and J by 4 bases, with 12 bases left in between. CDR1 SGHAT and CDR2 FQNNGV come from the germline V gene. CDR3 loop: CASSYGGSYGYTF. The CDR3 DNA sequence: TGTGCCAGCAGTTACGGGGGGAGCTATGGCTACACCTTC.

The rearrangement links TRBV11-1 to TRBJ2-3; D is possibly TRBD2 (6 bases). This CDR3 comprises 15 residues. Between the trimmed V and J ends, which lost 3 bases and 0 bases, there was a span of 10 bases. Germline-derived CDR1 and CDR2 are SGHAT and FQDESV (reference sequence). The CDR3 region has the DNA TGTGCCAGCAGCTTCGGCGGGGCTAGCACAGATACGCAGTATTTT. It encodes CASSFGGASTDTQYF.

The CDR3 DNA follows: TGTGCCAGCAGTTACTCCCCAGGTTTCAATGAGCAGTTCTTC. It encodes CASSYSPGFNEQFF. The V gene is TRBV6-5, the J gene TRBJ2-1, with unresolved D. This CDR3 contains 14 residues. The germline CDR1 and CDR2 sequences are MNHEY and SVGAGI. V dropped 0 bases and J dropped 6 bases, with 9 bases sitting between them.

The rearrangement links TRBV28 to TRBJ1-1; unclear D gene. Germline V lookup: CDR1 MDHEN, CDR2 SYDVKM. The CDR3 spans 13 residues. Deletions cut 1 base from V and 1 base from J, with 4 bases between. CDR3 sequence (DNA): TGTGCCAGCAGTTTATCGGGGAACACTGAAGCTTTCTTT. As protein: CASSLSGNTEAFF. Variable domain in full (rest from reference TRBV28 and TRBJ1-1): DVKVTQSSRYLVKRTGEKVFLECVQDMDHENMFWYRQDPGLGLRLIYFSYDVKMKEKGDIPEGYSVSREKKERFSLILESASTNQTSMYLCASSLSGNTEAFFGQGTRLTVV.

V usage is TRBV10-1 and J usage is TRBJ2-3; 11 bases are a match to TRBD2. J gave up 3 bases and V 7 bases, and 15 bases lay outside the gene matches. Germline V lookup: CDR1 WNHNN, CDR2 SYGVQD (reference sequence). The CDR3 covers 18 residues. The CDR3 DNA is TGCGCCAGCAAGACGGGTAGCGGGGGGGCCCCATCTACAGATACGCAGTATTTT. Translated: CASKTGSGGAPSTDTQYF.

The V gene is TRBV11-2, the J gene TRBJ2-3, with a weak D call TRBD1 (6 bases). V lost 2 bases to trimming and J lost 0 bases, with 9 bases between them. The CDR3 totals 15 residues. Germline V gene data show CDR1 as SGHAT and CDR2 as FQNNGV. DNA of the CDR3: TGTGCCAGCAGCTTAACAGGACAGAGCACAGATACGCAGTATTTT. Translating gives CASSLTGQSTDTQYF.

The genes are TRBV28 and TRBJ2-6; maybe TRBD1 (6 bases). V lost 6 bases and J 0 bases, leaving 9 bases between the germline ends. The CDR3 runs to 15 residues. Germline CDR1 is MDHEN and CDR2 is SYDVKM. CDR3 in DNA: TGTGCCAGCAGCTTGACAGGCTCTGGGGCCAACGTCCTGACTTTC. It codes for CASSLTGSGANVLTF.

This clone was seen only a few times. The chain has TRBV19 and TRBJ1-5, with TRBD1 matching over 7 bases. CDR3 length: 16 amino acids. The germline gives CDR1 LNHDA, CDR2 SQIVND (reference sequence). V was clipped by 8 bases and J by 0 bases; unmatched bases: 10. The CDR3 coding sequence is TGTGCCAGTCTCACAGGGGATACCTATAGCAATCAGCCCCAGCATTTT. The encoded protein is CASLTGDTYSNQPQHF.

The rearrangement uses TRBV10-1 and TRBJ1-1, with 7 bases aligning to TRBD1. V lost 5 bases, J lost 6 bases, and 9 bases stayed unmatched. CDR1 is WNHNN and CDR2 is SYGVQD in the germline V gene (reference sequence). The CDR3 spans 14 residues. This CDR3 reads CASSPGTEGAEAFF. The CDR3 bases are TGCGCCAGCAGTCCAGGGACAGAGGGGGCTGAAGCTTTCTTT.

The rearrangement uses TRBV7-3 and TRBJ2-7, with a tentative D call TRBD2 (6 bases). The CDR3 is 15 amino acids. Per germline, CDR1 SGHTA and CDR2 FQGTGA. The V end lost 6 bases, the J end lost 6 bases, and 21 bases lay between the germline ends. DNA of the CDR3: TGTGCCAGCAGTCAATCCGGGACTGGCCTCGCCGAGCAGTACTTC. It encodes CASSQSGTGLAEQYF.

The rearrangement joins TRBV9 to TRBJ2-2; D unresolved. Germline values: CDR1 SGDLS, CDR2 YYNGEE. With 4 bases removed from V and 0 bases from J, the gap between germline ends came to 7 bases. This CDR3 is 14 amino acids long. CDR3 sequence: CASSIGTNTGELFF. The CDR3, as DNA: TGTGCCAGCAGCATCGGTACGAACACCGGGGAGCTGTTTTTT.

The rearrangement joins TRBV30 to TRBJ2-7; 8 nucleotides agree with TRBD1. The CDR3 extends over 10 amino acids. Germline V gene data show CDR1 as GTSNPN and CDR2 as SVGIG (reference sequence). V lost 7 bases, J lost 6 bases, and 2 bases stayed unmatched. The CDR3 DNA sequence: TGTGCCTCGACAGGGGTCGAGCAGTACTTC. Protein: CASTGVEQYF.

This chain uses TRBV10-3 with TRBJ1-2, with 7 nucleotides matching TRBD1. The CDR3 contains 14 residues. The germline CDR1 and CDR2 sequences are ENHRY and SYGVKD. V lost 6 bases, J lost 5 bases, and 9 bases stayed unmatched. Here the CDR3 reads CAISPEGGGYGYTF. For the CDR3, the DNA is TGTGCCATCAGCCCGGAAGGGGGCGGTTATGGCTACACCTTC.

This chain joins TRBV24-1 and TRBJ2-2; TRBD1 aligns across 11 bases. The CDR3 extends over 16 amino acids. Germline V gene sequence: CDR1 KGHDR, CDR2 SFDVKD. With 4 bases clipped from V and 4 bases from J, the junction kept 4 bases outside the gene matches. The DNA for the CDR3 is TGTGCCACCAGTGACTCGGGACAGGGGGTCACCGGGGAGCTGTTTTTT. Amino acid sequence: CATSDSGQGVTGELFF.

Regarding this clone: Relative to the germline gene, one junction end is altered; a read error may explain this. This chain links TRBV5-5 with TRBJ2-5; 7 nucleotides line up with TRBD1. This CDR3 spans 16 amino acids. Germline V gene lookup returns CDR1 SGHKS and CDR2 YYEKEE (reference sequence). The CDR3 protein is CASSLAGRDREETQYF. The DNA of the CDR3 is TGTGCCAGCAGCTTGGCCGGACGGGACAGAGAAGAAACCCAGTACTTC. Full variable domain (missing parts from reference TRBV5-5 and TRBJ2-5): DAGVTQSPTHLIKTRGQQVTLRCSPISGHKSVSWYQQVLGQGPQFIFQYYEKEERGRGNFPDRFSARQFPNYSSELNVNALLLGDSALYLCASSLAGRDREETQYFGPGTRLLVL.